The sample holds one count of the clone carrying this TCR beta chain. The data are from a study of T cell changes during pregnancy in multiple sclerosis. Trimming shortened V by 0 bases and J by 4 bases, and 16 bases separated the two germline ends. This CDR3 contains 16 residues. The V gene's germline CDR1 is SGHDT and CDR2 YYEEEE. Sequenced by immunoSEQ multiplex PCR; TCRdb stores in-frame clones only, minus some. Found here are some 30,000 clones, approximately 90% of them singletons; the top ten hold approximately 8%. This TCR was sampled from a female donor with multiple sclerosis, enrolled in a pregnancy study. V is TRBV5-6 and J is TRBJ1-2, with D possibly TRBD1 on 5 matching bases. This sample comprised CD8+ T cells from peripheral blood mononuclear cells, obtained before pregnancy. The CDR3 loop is CASSLDRQGGIYGYTF. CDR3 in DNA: TGTGCCAGCAGCTTGGATCGGCAGGGTGGGATCTATGGCTACACCTTC.